A single sample is the source of the 28 T cell receptor beta chains below, sequenced in a study of cytomegalovirus exposure and HLA in healthy donors (dated by TCRdb to between 2016 and 2019). Library generation was performed with the immunoSEQ multiplex PCR assay. For the multiplex PCR, a mixture combining 60 forward primers for TCR Vbeta segments and 13 reverse primers for TCR Jbeta segments was used. Imported from immuneACCESS, the table was reduced by TCRdb to in-frame sequences with V and J called. These copies leave out some clones; in studies compared against another copy, an unresolved V gene accounts for under half, and the cause of the remainder is not known. Here the sample has 100,000 or so clones; roughly 79% occur a single time. The ten most abundant clones make up around 5.3% of the sample. Sequenced sample: PBMCs. The receptors come from a male donor in good health and CMV-seronegative.

The chain joins TRBV15 to TRBJ2-5, with 8 bases that match TRBD1. The length of the CDR3 is 15 residues. The trim removed 1 base at V and 11 bases at J, leaving 12 bases unmatched. The germline CDR1 and CDR2 sequences are LNHNV and YYDKDF (reference sequence). CDR3 sequence: CATSRGGQVYKEQYF. The CDR3 DNA reads as TGTGCCACCAGCAGAGGGGGACAGGTGTACAAGGAGCAGTACTTC.

The chain's CDR3 is CASSLVLAGTDTQYF. CDR3 nucleotides: TGTGCCAGCAGCTTGGTATTAGCGGGAACAGATACGCAGTATTTT. V gene TRBV5-5 combines with J gene TRBJ2-3, with 8 nucleotides matching TRBD2. Germline values: CDR1 SGHKS, CDR2 YYEKEE (reference sequence). With V trimmed by 0 bases and J by 3 bases, 3 bases remained unmatched. This CDR3 has 15 amino acids. Complete variable domain (other parts from reference TRBV5-5 and TRBJ2-3): DAGVTQSPTHLIKTRGQQVTLRCSPISGHKSVSWYQQVLGQGPQFIFQYYEKEERGRGNFPDRFSARQFPNYSSELNVNALLLGDSALYLCASSLVLAGTDTQYFGPGTRLTVL.

The chain carries TRBV13 and TRBJ2-5; 10 nucleotides agree with TRBD2. The DNA end lines up better with TRBJ2-7; the J call may be wrong. CDR3 length: 18 residues. Per germline, CDR1 PRHDT and CDR2 FYEKMQ (reference sequence). CDR3 DNA: TGTGCCAGCAGCTTAGGCCCACTAGCGGGATTAATCTCCTACGAGCAGTACTTC. Encoded protein: CASSLGPLAGLISYEQYF.

A single count supports this clone. The chain combines TRBV4-2 with TRBJ1-2; D is ambiguous. This CDR3 contains 17 residues. Germline-derived CDR1 and CDR2 are LGHNA and YNFKEQ. Trimming removed 0 bases at V and 2 bases at J, with 16 bases between. CDR3 coding DNA: TGTGCCAGCAGCCAAGACGGTCAGGTGTCAATAAACTATGGCTACACCTTC. Its protein product is CASSQDGQVSINYGYTF.

This chain joins TRBV9 and TRBJ1-1; D perhaps matches TRBD1 (6 bases). The germline V gene has CDR1 SGDLS and CDR2 YYNGEE. The CDR3 contains 14 residues. Trimming took off 2 bases at V and 3 bases at J, with 11 bases between the two ends. CDR3 in DNA: TGTGCCAGCAGCGTCACAGGGCGGCACACTGAAGCTTTCTTT. It encodes CASSVTGRHTEAFF.

This chain links TRBV28 with TRBJ2-7; 8 bases align to TRBD1. The germline CDR1 and CDR2 sequences are MDHEN and SYDVKM. V dropped 2 bases and J dropped 0; count of bases not matched to a gene: 3. This CDR3 contains 15 residues. The CDR3 loop is CASSLIGQGSYEQYF. The CDR3 DNA reads TGTGCCAGCAGTTTAATCGGACAGGGCTCCTACGAGCAGTACTTC. Full variable domain (missing parts from reference TRBV28 and TRBJ2-7): DVKVTQSSRYLVKRTGEKVFLECVQDMDHENMFWYRQDPGLGLRLIYFSYDVKMKEKGDIPEGYSVSREKKERFSLILESASTNQTSMYLCASSLIGQGSYEQYFGPGTRLTVT.

This chain uses TRBV6-1 with TRBJ1-6; TRBD1 agrees at 8 bases. CDR1 is MNHNS and CDR2 is SASEGT in the germline V gene. This CDR3 spans 15 amino acids. V lost 6 bases and J lost 4; bases outside the gene matches: 5. The CDR3: CASRQGESYNSPLHF. Written as DNA, the CDR3 is TGTGCCAGCAGACAGGGGGAGTCGTATAATTCACCCCTCCACTTT.

The rearrangement joins TRBV6-1 to TRBJ1-5; no reliable D call. CDR1 MNHNS and CDR2 SASEGT come from the germline V gene. V shed 1 base and J shed 4 bases, with 5 bases lying between them. The CDR3 runs 13 residues. CDR3 sequence (DNA): TGTGCCAGCAGTGAAGGACTAAATCAGCCCCAGCATTTT. As protein: CASSEGLNQPQHF.

The rearrangement uses TRBV11-3 and TRBJ2-3; possible D gene TRBD2, 6 bases. V lost 5 bases and J lost 3, with 21 bases in between. CDR1 SGHNT and CDR2 YENEEA come from the germline V gene. The CDR3 covers 17 residues. DNA of the CDR3: TGTGCCAGCAGCCAAGACGGGGGATCCGGAGGGACAGATACGCAGTATTTT. It is translated as CASSQDGGSGGTDTQYF.

V usage is TRBV19 and J usage is TRBJ1-1; 10 bases agree with TRBD1. The CDR3 runs to 16 residues. CDR1 and CDR2 from the germline V gene are LNHDA and SQIVND (reference sequence). Trimming at V came to 1 base and at J to 8 bases, leaving 10 bases not matched to a gene. CDR3 residues: CASSIGQGALAPEAFF. CDR3 DNA: TGTGCCAGTAGTATAGGACAGGGGGCCCTAGCCCCCGAAGCTTTCTTT.

This clone showed up just a few times. CDR3 region: CASSPYKGRGRFNTEAFF. DNA for the CDR3: TGTGCCAGCAGCCCTTACAAGGGCAGGGGGCGGTTTAACACTGAAGCTTTCTTT. The V call is TRBV5-6, the J call TRBJ1-1, with 8 bases matching TRBD1. This CDR3 spans 18 amino acids. Trimming took 4 bases from V and 2 from J; bases not matched to a gene: 16. Germline V CDR1 and CDR2: SGHDT, YYEEEE.

Only one count was recorded for this clone. The chain links TRBV7-6 to TRBJ2-3, with 8 bases aligning to TRBD2. Germline values: CDR1 SGHVS, CDR2 FNYEAQ. This CDR3 comprises 16 residues. Trimming removed 1 base from V and 1 base from J; junction bases left unmatched: 4. This CDR3 is CASSLGTSTGTDTQYF. CDR3 coding DNA: TGTGCCAGCAGCTTAGGGACTAGCACAGGCACAGATACGCAGTATTTT.

The chain carries TRBV7-9 and TRBJ1-1; TRBD1 matches 7 bases. Per germline, CDR1 SEHNR and CDR2 FQNEAQ (reference sequence). J gave up 4 bases and V 3 bases, and 2 bases lay outside the gene matches. The CDR3 length is 13 residues. The DNA of the CDR3 is TGTGCCAGCAGCTTGAGGGGGCCCACTGAAGCTTTCTTT. Translating it yields CASSLRGPTEAFF. Complete variable domain (other parts from reference TRBV7-9 and TRBJ1-1): DTGVSQNPRHKITKRGQNVTFRCDPISEHNRLYWYRQTLGQGPEFLTYFQNEAQLEKSRLLSDRFSAERPKGSFSTLEIQRTEQGDSAMYLCASSLRGPTEAFFGQGTRLTVV.

The V gene is TRBV19, the J gene TRBJ1-2; D is undetermined. The V end was cut by 3 bases, the J end by 4 bases, with 6 bases between. The CDR3 runs to 12 residues. Germline CDR1 LNHDA, CDR2 SQIVND (reference sequence). The CDR3 bases are TGTGCCAGTAGTATTACTGTCTATGGCTACACCTTC. This sequence encodes CASSITVYGYTF.

The V and J genes are TRBV6-5 and TRBJ1-6, with 8 bases lining up with TRBD1. V shed 7 bases, J shed 11 bases, and the junction held 7 bases outside the gene matches. The CDR3 has 13 residues. Germline V lookup: CDR1 MNHEY, CDR2 SVGAGI. CDR3 amino acids: CASTAGGSTPLHF. CDR3 nucleotides: TGTGCCAGCACCGCAGGGGGCTCCACACCCCTCCACTTT.

The rearrangement uses TRBV6-5 and TRBJ2-7, with 7 positions matching TRBD1. From germline, CDR1 is MNHEY and CDR2 SVGAGI. This CDR3 contains 14 residues. V lost 2 bases and J lost 3; bases outside the gene matches: 4. The CDR3 region has the DNA TGTGCCAGCAGTTACGCACAGGGGAACTACGAGCAGTACTTC. Protein sequence: CASSYAQGNYEQYF.

This clone was counted a single time. This chain joins TRBV2 and TRBJ2-2; 9 bases align to TRBD2. Trimming removed 6 bases from V and 5 bases from J; junction bases left unmatched: 10. Looked up from germline, CDR1 is SNHLY and CDR2 is FYNNEI. The CDR3 spans 16 residues. CDR3: CASRGDSGRGTGELFF. CDR3 bases: TGTGCCAGCAGAGGGGATAGCGGGAGAGGGACCGGGGAGCTGTTTTTT.

The chain joins TRBV7-9 to TRBJ2-7; 11 bases match TRBD1. J lost 3 bases, V lost 5 bases, and 18 bases had no gene match. The CDR3 spans 19 residues. Germline V gene data show CDR1 as SEHNR and CDR2 as FQNEAQ (reference sequence). The CDR3 DNA reads as TGTGCCAGCAGCGCTAGCCCGGGACAGGGGGGATTTCCTCTCTACGAGCAGTACTTC. Its translation: CASSASPGQGGFPLYEQYF.

The chain joins TRBV27 to TRBJ1-5, with 7 bases lining up with TRBD1. The CDR3 contains 12 residues. The germline CDR1 and CDR2 sequences are MNHEY and SMNVEV (reference sequence). The trim removed 7 bases at V and 6 bases at J, leaving 3 bases unmatched. CDR3 protein: CASTSGGQPQHF. Here the CDR3 DNA reads TGTGCCAGCACCTCAGGGGGTCAGCCCCAGCATTTT.

The V call is TRBV7-8, the J call TRBJ2-7; 7 nucleotides agree with TRBD2. Germline loops: CDR1 SGHVS, CDR2 FQNEAQ. The junction had 9 bases not matched to a gene; V was cut back by 1 base and J by 6 bases. The CDR3 extends over 15 amino acids. The CDR3 nucleotides read TGTGCCAGCAGCTTAGATTGGGAGGGAGTCGGCGAGCAGTACTTC. Its translation: CASSLDWEGVGEQYF.

This chain joins TRBV5-4 and TRBJ2-5, with D unclear. V dropped 0 bases and J dropped 7 bases, with 16 bases sitting between them. CDR1 SGHNT and CDR2 YYREEE come from the germline V gene (reference sequence). The CDR3 consists of 15 residues. The CDR3 reads CASSLDPNFPRTQYF. The CDR3 DNA reads TGTGCCAGCAGCTTGGATCCAAACTTTCCGAGGACCCAGTACTTC.

This chain joins TRBV30 and TRBJ2-7, with TRBD2 matching 7 bases. Germline V gives CDR1 GTSNPN, CDR2 SVGIG (reference sequence). Unmatched junction bases numbered 6, after V lost 0 bases and J lost 4 bases. The CDR3 is made up of 14 amino acids. The CDR3 DNA reads as TGTGCCTGGAGTGTGGGGCTAGCGGTTTACGAGCAGTACTTC. This encodes CAWSVGLAVYEQYF.

V and J are TRBV19 and TRBJ2-2, with 8 bases lining up with TRBD1. CDR1 is LNHDA and CDR2 is SQIVND in the germline V gene (reference sequence). CDR3 length: 13 residues. The ends lost 5 bases at V and 7 bases at J; junction bases unmatched: 3. This CDR3 is CASSQGAGGELFF. The CDR3 DNA follows: TGTGCCAGTAGTCAGGGGGCCGGCGGGGAGCTGTTTTTT.

V and J are TRBV7-6 and TRBJ2-1, with a weak D call TRBD2 (6 bases). This CDR3 region has 15 residues. V lost 2 bases to trimming and J lost 4 bases, with 12 bases between them. The V gene's germline CDR1 is SGHVS and CDR2 FNYEAQ. The CDR3 spells CASSLRGSSYNEQFF. The DNA for the CDR3 is TGTGCCAGCAGCTTACGGGGGTCATCATACAATGAGCAGTTCTTC. The complete variable domain, with remaining parts taken from reference TRBV7-6 and TRBJ2-1, reads GAGVSQSPRYKVTKRGQDVALRCDPISGHVSLYWYRQALGQGPEFLTYFNYEAQQDKSGLPNDRFSAERPEGSISTLTIQRTEQRDSAMYRCASSLRGSSYNEQFFGPGTRLTVL.

This rearrangement joins TRBV4-3 to TRBJ2-5, with 7 bases aligning to TRBD2. The germline gives CDR1 LGHNA, CDR2 YSLEER. Trimming cost V 4 bases and J 11 bases; bases outside gene matches: 13. This CDR3 region has 14 residues. CDR3 in amino acids: CASSRFGGFGEQYF. CDR3 bases: TGCGCCAGCAGCCGATTCGGGGGGTTTGGGGAGCAGTACTTC.

The chain couples TRBV9 to TRBJ2-2, with TRBD2 matching 7 bases. CDR1 is SGDLS, CDR2 YYNGEE, per germline. The CDR3 spans 14 residues. The J segment lost 3 bases and the V segment lost 6 bases, leaving 5 bases of the junction unmatched. The CDR3 nucleotides are TGTGCCAGCAAGCCGGCGGGGGACACCGGGGAGCTGTTTTTT. Translated, it gives CASKPAGDTGELFF.

The rearrangement joins TRBV5-6 to TRBJ1-1; a weak D match, TRBD1 (5 bases). V lost 3 bases, J lost 4 bases, and 16 bases lay in between. From germline, CDR1 is SGHDT and CDR2 YYEEEE. The CDR3 extends over 15 amino acids. The CDR3 sequence: CASSSSQGWVTEAFF. The CDR3 coding sequence is TGTGCCAGCAGCTCCTCTCAGGGTTGGGTCACTGAAGCTTTCTTT.

Only a few counts were recorded for this clone. This chain uses TRBV6-4 with TRBJ2-3, with 8 bases that match TRBD1. V gave up 3 bases and J gave up 2 bases; unmatched junction bases: 1. CDR1 and CDR2 (germline): MRHNA, SNTAGT. The CDR3 runs to 14 residues. CDR3 DNA sequence: TGTGCCAGCAGTGAGGGACAGGCCACAGATACGCAGTATTTT. It translates to CASSEGQATDTQYF.